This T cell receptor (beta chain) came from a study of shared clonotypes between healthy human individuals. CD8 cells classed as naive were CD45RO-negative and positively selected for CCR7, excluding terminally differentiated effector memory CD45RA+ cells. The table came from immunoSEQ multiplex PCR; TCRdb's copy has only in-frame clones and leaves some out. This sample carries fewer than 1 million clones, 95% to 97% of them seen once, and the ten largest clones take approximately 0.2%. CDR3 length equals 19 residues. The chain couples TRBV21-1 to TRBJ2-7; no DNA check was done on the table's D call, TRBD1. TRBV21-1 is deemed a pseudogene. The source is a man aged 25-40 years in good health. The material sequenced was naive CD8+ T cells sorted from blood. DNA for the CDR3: TGTGCCAGCAGAAAGGCGGCAGGGGGCCTCGACGCGGGAGACTACGAGCAGTACTTC. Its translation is CASRKAAGGLDAGDYEQYF.